Only one count was recorded for the clone carrying this TCR beta chain. What it binds is not known. The CDR3 is 16 residues long. CDR1 MNHEY and CDR2 SMNVEV come from the germline V gene (reference sequence). J lost 3 bases, V lost 5 bases, and 6 bases had no gene match. This sample is drawn from a study of T-cell reconstitution after alpha-beta-depleted transplantation in children. Study findings and constraints: T-cell counts and diversity were attributed mostly to newly produced T cells one year after transplant.

A library of TCRbeta sequences, prepared with unique molecular identifiers, was generated. TCRdb re-called the PCR reads with MiXCR, one entry per CDR3 protein. The sample has 440,000 or so distinct CDR3 sequences, 43% seen once. Sequenced here: PBMCs, sampled before TCRalphabeta/CD19-depleted stem cell transplant. The chain uses TRBV27 and TRBJ2-6; 8 nucleotides match TRBD1. The receptor comes from a girl aged 2-15 years with aplastic anemia, due to receive a stem cell transplant. CDR3 region: CASSLLRGRGANVLTF. Here the CDR3 DNA reads TGTGCCAGCAGTCTTCTCAGGGGGCGTGGGGCCAACGTCCTGACTTTC.